This T cell receptor beta chain was captured in a study of blood T cell repertoires in COVID-19. Repertoires were generated with immunoSEQ multiplex PCR, while TCRdb's copy carries only in-frame clones and drops some. The sample contains 70,000 to 75,000 clones, more than 75% of which appear only once. This clone was observed a single time. The CDR3 runs to 15 residues. Germline values: CDR1 LNHDA, CDR2 SQIVND (reference sequence). Trimming shortened V by 3 bases and J by 7 bases, and 16 bases separated the two germline ends. The chain carries TRBV19 and TRBJ2-1; TRBD2 might be the D (6 bases). This TCR was sampled from a human donor in a cohort sampled during active COVID-19. Material: peripheral blood. Here the CDR3 DNA reads TGTGCCAGTAGTATCACCGGGATCCGGGGGAATGAGCAGTTCTTC. This translates into CASSITGIRGNEQFF.